Sequencing of this TCR beta chain was carried out in a study of graft-versus-host responses after intestinal transplantation. The study, taken as a whole, reports: GvH clones were identified in recipient marrow, with some first appearing in ileum or blood.

Repertoires were generated with immunoSEQ multiplex PCR, while TCRdb's copy carries only in-frame clones and drops some. The repertoire holds fewer than 50,000 clones, with roughly 80% as singletons. The CDR3 runs to 18 residues. CDR1 and CDR2 (germline): WSHSY, SAAADI. J was trimmed by 0 bases and V by 3 bases; bases with no gene match: 9. As for this clone: The antigen is not known.

Sequencing used unstimulated CD4+ T cells sorted from spleen or lymph node cells, obtained before transplant. V gene TRBV10-2 combines with J gene TRBJ2-2; the match to TRBD1 covers 8 bases. The TCR comes from a human donor who was the organ donor for an intestinal transplant. The CDR3 spells CASSESYRGYANTGELFF. CDR3 bases: TGCGCCAGCAGTGAATCATACAGGGGGTACGCGAACACCGGGGAGCTGTTTTTT.